This T cell receptor beta chain came from a study of glioma-infiltrating T cells after dendritic cell vaccination. Study-wide background: Glioblastoma patients came from Phase I and II dendritic cell vaccination trials. Treatment, given 2003 to 2012, was autologous tumor lysate-pulsed dendritic cell vaccination. Regarding the study as a whole: Only a small number of patients had complete blood and tumor samples.

This clone occurred once. Its target is unknown. This table comes from immunoSEQ multiplex PCR, and its TCRdb copy is limited to in-frame clones, with some not included. The sample has around 67,000 clones, about four fifths seen once. Only patients with spare fresh-frozen tumor and over two years of follow-up were included. The starting material was blood, obtained before dendritic cell vaccination. The sequence came from a human donor with glioblastoma.

The CDR3 protein is CAWKFGAGQLTYEQYF. The CDR3 DNA sequence: TGTGCCTGGAAATTTGGCGCGGGACAGCTAACCTACGAGCAGTACTTC. The rearrangement links TRBV30 to TRBJ2-7, with D possibly being TRBD1 (7 bases). Trimming removed 4 bases from V and 2 bases from J, with 21 bases in between. The CDR3 consists of 16 residues. Germline-derived CDR1 and CDR2 are GTSNPN and SVGIG (reference sequence).